This T cell receptor beta chain comes out of a study of cytomegalovirus exposure and HLA in healthy donors. Background on the study: The Caucasian-associated ancestry cluster held around 76% of approximately 400 genotyped donors. Whole-study results and caveats: A prior analysis recorded that most TCR beta V segments were productive about 90% or about 30% of the time. Through in vitro validation, three CMV-associated chains were shown to be specific for CMV antigens.

Details on this clone: Its target is not known.

V was shortened by 0 bases and J by 4 bases, with 11 bases between the two germline ends. The germline V gene has CDR1 SGHRS and CDR2 YFSETQ. The CDR3 covers 15 residues. PCR involved 60 Vbeta and 13 Jbeta primers. Measured with immunoSEQ multiplex PCR; TCRdb has only the in-frame clones, and not every one. The data show more than 90,000 clones, roughly 74% seen once. The donors comprised healthy bone marrow donors. The sequenced sample was PBMCs. The source of this sequence is a woman in her twenties or thirties in good health and CMV-seronegative. The chain employs TRBV5-1 and TRBJ1-3; no definite D call. In nucleotides, the CDR3 is TGCGCCAGCAGCTTGGACAACCCGGGGGGAAACACCATATATTTT. Its protein product is CASSLDNPGGNTIYF.